Here is one T cell receptor (beta chain) with its context. Source study methods: Reference gene primer amplification in the assay estimated nucleated cell counts. Assay used: immunoSEQ multiplex PCR; TCRdb lists only in-frame clones, some missing. V and J calls plus clone size are reproduced from that table; the DNA served to infer D and trimming. Of fewer than 250,000 clones in the sample, approximately 80% were seen once. The data stem from a study of blood T cell repertoires in COVID-19. As for the study in general: Specimens from acute and convalescent COVID-19 originated in the United States, Italy and Spain. T cells, B-cell-depleted T cells, or PBMCs provided the cDNA or gDNA that served as material.

The CDR3 is 14 amino acids. V lost 4 bases and J lost 5; bases outside the gene matches: 5. From germline, CDR1 is LNHDA and CDR2 SQIVND (reference sequence). This sequence joins TRBV19 and TRBJ2-5, with 9 bases fitting TRBD1. The sequenced sample consisted of peripheral blood. This TCR came from a human donor in a cohort sampled during active COVID-19. The CDR3 DNA reads TGTGCCAGTAGTAGGGACAGGGTAGTGGAGACCCAGTACTTC. This translates into CASSRDRVVETQYF.